This T cell receptor (beta chain) was profiled in a study of OX40 agonist ivuxolimab in advanced cancers. V dropped 0 bases and J dropped 4; count of bases not matched to a gene: 7. Per the germline V gene, CDR1 is SGHDT and CDR2 is YYEEEE. The CDR3 spans 16 residues. The method was immunoSEQ multiplex PCR; TCRdb's version includes in-frame clones alone and lacks a portion of them. This sample has tens of thousands of clones, with around 87% found just once. Whole-study findings and limits: Clonal expansion by week 6 occurred in CD4+ and CD8+ blood T cells (at 0.1 to 3.0 mg/kg).

A remark on this clone: Antigen: not known.

The sequencing here drew on CD4+ or CD8+ T cells sorted from blood, taken in a trial of the OX40 agonist ivuxolimab. The V and J genes are TRBV5-6 and TRBJ1-1; 9 bases align to TRBD1. The clonotype originates from an adult with an advanced solid tumor such as melanoma, head and neck, liver or kidney cancer. CDR3: CASSLETGGRITEAFF. CDR3 nucleotides: TGTGCCAGCAGCTTGGAGACAGGGGGTCGAATCACTGAAGCTTTCTTT.